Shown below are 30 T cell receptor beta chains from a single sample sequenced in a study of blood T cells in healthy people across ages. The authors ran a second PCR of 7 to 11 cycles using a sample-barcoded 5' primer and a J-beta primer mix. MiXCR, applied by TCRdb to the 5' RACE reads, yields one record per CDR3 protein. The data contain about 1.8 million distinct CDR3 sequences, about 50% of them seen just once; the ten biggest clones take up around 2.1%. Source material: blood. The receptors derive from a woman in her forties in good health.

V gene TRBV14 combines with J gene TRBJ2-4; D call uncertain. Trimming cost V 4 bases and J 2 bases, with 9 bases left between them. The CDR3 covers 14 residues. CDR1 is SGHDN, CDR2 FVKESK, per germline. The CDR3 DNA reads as TGTGCCAGCAGCCCCAGAGAGACCAAAAACATTCAGTACTTC. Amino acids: CASSPRETKNIQYF. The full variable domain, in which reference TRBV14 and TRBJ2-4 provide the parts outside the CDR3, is EAGVTQFPSHSVIEKGQTVTLRCDPISGHDNLYWYRRVMGKEIKFLLHFVKESKQDESGMPNNRFLAERTGGTYSTLKVQPAELEDSGVYFCASSPRETKNIQYFGAGTRLSVL.

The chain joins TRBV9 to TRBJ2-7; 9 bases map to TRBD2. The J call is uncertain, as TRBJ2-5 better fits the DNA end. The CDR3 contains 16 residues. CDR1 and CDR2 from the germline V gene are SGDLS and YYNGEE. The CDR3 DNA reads TGTGCCAGCAGCGGGCTAGCGGGGAGCGAGGGGGAGACCCAGTACTTC. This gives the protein CASSGLAGSEGETQYF.

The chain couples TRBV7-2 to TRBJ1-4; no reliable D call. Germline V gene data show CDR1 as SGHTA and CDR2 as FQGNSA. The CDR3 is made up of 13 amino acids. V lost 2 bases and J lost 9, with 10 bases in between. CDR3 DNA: TGTGCCAGCAGCTTAAGCGGAGGGCAAAAACTGTTTTTT. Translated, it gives CASSLSGGQKLFF.

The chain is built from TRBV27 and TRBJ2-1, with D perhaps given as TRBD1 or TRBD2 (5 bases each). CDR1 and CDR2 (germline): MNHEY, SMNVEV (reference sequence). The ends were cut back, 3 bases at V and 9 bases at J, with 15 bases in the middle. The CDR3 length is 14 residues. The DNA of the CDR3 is TGTGCCAGCAGTTTGGGGACCCTGCCAAGTGAGCAGTTCTTC. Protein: CASSLGTLPSEQFF.

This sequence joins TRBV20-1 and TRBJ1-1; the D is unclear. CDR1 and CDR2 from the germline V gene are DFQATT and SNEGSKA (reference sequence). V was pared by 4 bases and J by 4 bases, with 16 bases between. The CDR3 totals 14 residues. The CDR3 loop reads CSAKGHRTRTEAFF. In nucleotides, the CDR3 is TGCAGTGCTAAAGGTCATCGAACTCGCACTGAAGCTTTCTTT.

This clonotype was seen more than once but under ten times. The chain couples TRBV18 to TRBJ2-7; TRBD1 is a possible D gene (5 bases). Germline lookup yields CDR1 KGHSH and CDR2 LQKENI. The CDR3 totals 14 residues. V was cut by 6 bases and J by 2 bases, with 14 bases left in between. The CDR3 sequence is CASSPTQGAYEQYF. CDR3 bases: TGTGCCAGCTCCCCCACTCAGGGCGCCTACGAGCAGTACTTC.

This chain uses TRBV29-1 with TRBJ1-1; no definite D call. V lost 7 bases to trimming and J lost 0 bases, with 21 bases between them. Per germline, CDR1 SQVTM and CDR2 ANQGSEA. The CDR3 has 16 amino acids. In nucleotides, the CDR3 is TGCAGCGCCATCCGCCAGCTTCTTTCTATGAACACTGAAGCTTTCTTT. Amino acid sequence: CSAIRQLLSMNTEAFF.

The DNA of the CDR3 is TGCGCCAGCAGCCCCGGGACCGGAAGGTTCTTC. Translating it yields CASSPGTGRFF. The chain recombines TRBV5-1 with TRBJ2-1; D possibly matches TRBD1 or TRBD2 (5 bases each). The CDR3 extends over 11 amino acids. The V and J ends lost 4 bases and 15 bases respectively, with 14 bases between them. Germline V gene lookup returns CDR1 SGHRS and CDR2 YFSETQ.

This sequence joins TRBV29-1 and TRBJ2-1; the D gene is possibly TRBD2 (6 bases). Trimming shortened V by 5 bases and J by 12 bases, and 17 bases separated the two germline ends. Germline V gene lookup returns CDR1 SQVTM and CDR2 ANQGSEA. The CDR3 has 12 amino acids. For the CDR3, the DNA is TGCAGCGTTCCCGAGCCTAGCGTTGGGCAGTTCTTC. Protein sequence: CSVPEPSVGQFF.

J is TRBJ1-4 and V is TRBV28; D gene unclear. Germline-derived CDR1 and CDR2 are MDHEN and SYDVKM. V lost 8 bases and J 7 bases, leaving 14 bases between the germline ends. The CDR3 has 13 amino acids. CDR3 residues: CASSRGGSEKLFF. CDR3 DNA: TGTGCCAGCTCCCGAGGAGGGAGTGAAAAACTGTTTTTT.

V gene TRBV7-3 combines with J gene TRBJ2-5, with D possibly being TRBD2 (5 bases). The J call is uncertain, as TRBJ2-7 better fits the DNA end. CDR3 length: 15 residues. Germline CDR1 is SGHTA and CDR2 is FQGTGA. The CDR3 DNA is TGTGCCAGCAGAACAACCCCTAGGGAGACCTACGAGCAGTACTTC. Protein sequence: CASRTTPRETYEQYF.

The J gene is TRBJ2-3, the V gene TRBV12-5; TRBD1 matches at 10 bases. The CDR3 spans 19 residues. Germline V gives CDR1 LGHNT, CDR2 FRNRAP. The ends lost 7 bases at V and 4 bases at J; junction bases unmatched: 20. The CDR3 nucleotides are TGTGCTAGTGTCGCACGACCCCCTCGGGACAGGGGAGGATCAGATACGCAGTATTTT. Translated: CASVARPPRDRGGSDTQYF.

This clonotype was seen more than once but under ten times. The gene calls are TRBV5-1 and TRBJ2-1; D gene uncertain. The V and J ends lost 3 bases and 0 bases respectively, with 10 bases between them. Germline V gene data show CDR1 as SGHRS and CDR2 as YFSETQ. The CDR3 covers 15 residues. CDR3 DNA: TGCGCCAGCAGCTCTATTGAACACTCCTACAATGAGCAGTTCTTC. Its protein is CASSSIEHSYNEQFF.

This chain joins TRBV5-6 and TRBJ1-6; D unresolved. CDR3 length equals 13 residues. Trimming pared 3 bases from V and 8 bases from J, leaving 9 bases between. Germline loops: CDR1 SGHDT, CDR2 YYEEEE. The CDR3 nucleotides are TGTGCCAGCAGCTCCGGTACACATTCACCCCTCCACTTT. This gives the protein CASSSGTHSPLHF.

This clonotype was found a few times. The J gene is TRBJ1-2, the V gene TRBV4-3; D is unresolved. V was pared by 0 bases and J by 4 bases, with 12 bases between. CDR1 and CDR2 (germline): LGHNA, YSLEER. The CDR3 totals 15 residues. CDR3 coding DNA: TGCGCCAGCAGCCAAGATACGGTGGCCAGCTATGGCTACACCTTC. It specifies CASSQDTVASYGYTF.

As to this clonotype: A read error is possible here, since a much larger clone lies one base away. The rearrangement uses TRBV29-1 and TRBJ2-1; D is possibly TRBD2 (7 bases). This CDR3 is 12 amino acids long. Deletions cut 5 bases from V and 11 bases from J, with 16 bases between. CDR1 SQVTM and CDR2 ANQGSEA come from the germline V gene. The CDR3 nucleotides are TGCAGCGTTCTGGGGGGGGGCGATAAGCAGTTCTTC. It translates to CSVLGGGDKQFF.

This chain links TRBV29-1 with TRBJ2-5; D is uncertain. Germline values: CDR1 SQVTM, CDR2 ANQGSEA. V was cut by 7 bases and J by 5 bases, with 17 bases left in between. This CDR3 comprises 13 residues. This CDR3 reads CSALRSSMETQYF. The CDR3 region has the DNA TGCAGCGCCCTAAGATCAAGTATGGAGACCCAGTACTTC.

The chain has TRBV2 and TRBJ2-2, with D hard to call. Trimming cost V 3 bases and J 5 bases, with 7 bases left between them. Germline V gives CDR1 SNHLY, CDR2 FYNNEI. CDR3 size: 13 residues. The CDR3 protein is CASSESPTGELFF. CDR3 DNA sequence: TGTGCCAGCAGTGAGTCACCAACCGGGGAGCTGTTTTTT.

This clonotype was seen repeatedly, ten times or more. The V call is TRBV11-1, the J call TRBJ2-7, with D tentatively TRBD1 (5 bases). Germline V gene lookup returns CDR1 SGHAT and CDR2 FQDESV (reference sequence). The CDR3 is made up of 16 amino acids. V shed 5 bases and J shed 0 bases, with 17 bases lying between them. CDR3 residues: CASSPPQGIVSYEQYF. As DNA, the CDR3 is TGTGCCAGCAGCCCGCCGCAGGGTATAGTCTCCTACGAGCAGTACTTC.

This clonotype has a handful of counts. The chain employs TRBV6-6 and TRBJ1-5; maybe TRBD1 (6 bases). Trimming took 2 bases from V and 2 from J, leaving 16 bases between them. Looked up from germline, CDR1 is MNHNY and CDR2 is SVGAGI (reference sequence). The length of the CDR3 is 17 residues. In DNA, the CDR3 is TGTGCCAGCAGTTACCCCGGAGGGGGTCGGGGCAATCAGCCCCAGCATTTT. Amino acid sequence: CASSYPGGGRGNQPQHF.

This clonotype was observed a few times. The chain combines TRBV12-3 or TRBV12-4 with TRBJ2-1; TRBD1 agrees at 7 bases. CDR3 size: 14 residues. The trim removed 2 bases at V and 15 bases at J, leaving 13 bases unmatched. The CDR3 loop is CASSLSLGQEVRFF. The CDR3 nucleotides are TGTGCCAGCAGTTTATCCCTCGGACAGGAAGTTCGGTTCTTC.

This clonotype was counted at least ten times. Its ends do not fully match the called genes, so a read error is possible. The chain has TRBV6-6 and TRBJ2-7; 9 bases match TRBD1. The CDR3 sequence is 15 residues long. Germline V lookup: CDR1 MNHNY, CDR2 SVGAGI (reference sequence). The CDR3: CASSYSGTGTYEQYF. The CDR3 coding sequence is TGTGCCAGCAGCTACTCCGGGACAGGGACCTACGAGCAGTACTTC.

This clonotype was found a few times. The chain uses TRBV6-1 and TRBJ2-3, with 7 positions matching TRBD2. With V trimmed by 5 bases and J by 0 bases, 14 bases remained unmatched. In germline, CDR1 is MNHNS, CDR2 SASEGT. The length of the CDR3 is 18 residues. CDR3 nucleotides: TGTGCCAGCAGTCGACTTCTGACCATAGCGGGTAGCACAGATACGCAGTATTTT. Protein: CASSRLLTIAGSTDTQYF.

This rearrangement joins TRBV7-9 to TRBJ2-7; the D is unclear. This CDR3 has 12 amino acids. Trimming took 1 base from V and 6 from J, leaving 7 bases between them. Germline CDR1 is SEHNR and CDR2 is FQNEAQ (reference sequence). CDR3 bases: TGTGCCAGCAGCTTAGGGTCCCTCGAGCAGTACTTC. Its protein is CASSLGSLEQYF.

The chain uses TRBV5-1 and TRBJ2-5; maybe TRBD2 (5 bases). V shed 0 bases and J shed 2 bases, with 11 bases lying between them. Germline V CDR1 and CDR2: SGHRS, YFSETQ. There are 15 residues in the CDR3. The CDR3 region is CASSLGPTKQETQYF. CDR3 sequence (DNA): TGCGCCAGCAGCTTGGGACCGACTAAACAAGAGACCCAGTACTTC.

The CDR3 reads CASSDWGTQYF. DNA for the CDR3: TGTGCCAGCAGTGATTGGGGGACCCAGTACTTC. The rearrangement joins TRBV25-1 to TRBJ2-5; unclear D gene. The CDR3 length is 11 residues. The germline V gene has CDR1 MGHDK and CDR2 SYGVNS. V shed 3 bases and J shed 7 bases, with 6 bases lying between them.

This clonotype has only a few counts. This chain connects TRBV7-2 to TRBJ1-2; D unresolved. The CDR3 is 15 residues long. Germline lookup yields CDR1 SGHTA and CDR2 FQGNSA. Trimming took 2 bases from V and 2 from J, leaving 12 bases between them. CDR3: CASSLSWSGNYGYTF. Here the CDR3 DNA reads TGTGCCAGCAGCTTAAGTTGGTCGGGGAACTATGGCTACACCTTC.

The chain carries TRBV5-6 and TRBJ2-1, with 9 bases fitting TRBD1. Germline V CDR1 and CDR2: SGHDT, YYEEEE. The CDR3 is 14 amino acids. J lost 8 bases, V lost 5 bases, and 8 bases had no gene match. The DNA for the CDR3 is TGTGCCAGCAGTCGCCGGGACAGGGTTTATGAGCAGTTCTTC. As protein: CASSRRDRVYEQFF. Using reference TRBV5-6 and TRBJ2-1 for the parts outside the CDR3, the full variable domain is DAGVTQSPTHLIKTRGQQVTLRCSPKSGHDTVSWYQQALGQGPQFIFQYYEEEERQRGNFPDRFSGHQFPNYSSELNVNALLLGDSALYLCASSRRDRVYEQFFGPGTRLTVL.

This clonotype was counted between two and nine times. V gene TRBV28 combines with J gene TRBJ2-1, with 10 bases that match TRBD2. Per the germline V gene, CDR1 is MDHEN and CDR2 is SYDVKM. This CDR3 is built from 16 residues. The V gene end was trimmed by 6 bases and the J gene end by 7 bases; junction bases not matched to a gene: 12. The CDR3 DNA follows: TGTGCCAGCAGCCCCGCAAAAGCGGGGGGGCGAAATGAGCAGTTCTTC. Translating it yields CASSPAKAGGRNEQFF.

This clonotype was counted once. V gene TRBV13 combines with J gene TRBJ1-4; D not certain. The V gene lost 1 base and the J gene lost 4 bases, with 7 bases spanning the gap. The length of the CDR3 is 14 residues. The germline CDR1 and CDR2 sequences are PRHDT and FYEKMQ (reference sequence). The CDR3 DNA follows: TGTGCCAGCAGCTTAGACAGCGGTAATGAAAAACTGTTTTTT. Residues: CASSLDSGNEKLFF.